Below are 20 T cell receptor beta chains sequenced from a single sample in a study of T-cell reconstitution after alpha-beta-depleted transplantation in children. Molecular barcoding with unique molecular identifiers was used for the TCRbeta library. From the PCR reads, TCRdb called clonotypes with MiXCR, one entry per CDR3 protein. The sample holds around 200,000 distinct CDR3 sequences, roughly a tenth seen once. Sequencing was performed on PBMCs, taken before TCRalphabeta/CD19-depleted stem cell transplant. The receptors were sampled from a child less than two years old with acute myeloid leukemia, due to receive a stem cell transplant.

This clonotype was seen ten or more times. The rearrangement joins TRBV20-1 to TRBJ2-1; TRBD2 agrees at 8 bases. V gave up 5 bases and J gave up 9 bases; unmatched junction bases: 12. The CDR3 extends over 14 amino acids. Germline loops: CDR1 DFQATT, CDR2 SNEGSKA (reference sequence). CDR3 bases: TGCAGTGCTTTTGGGGGTAGCGGGGTCGGTGAGCAGTTCTTC. Protein sequence: CSAFGGSGVGEQFF.

In the case of this clonotype: With a much larger clone just one base away, this may be a read error. This chain connects TRBV7-9 to TRBJ1-2; D uncertain. The germline gives CDR1 SEHNR, CDR2 FQNEAQ (reference sequence). The length of the CDR3 is 16 residues. CDR3 DNA: TGTGCCAGCAGCTCCACCCGGCCCAACGCTCTCTATGGCGACACCTTC. Encoded protein: CASSSTRPNALYGDTF.

This clonotype was observed at least ten times. The gene calls are TRBV27 and TRBJ2-5; D is perhaps TRBD2 (5 bases). Germline loops: CDR1 MNHEY, CDR2 SMNVEV (reference sequence). V lost 7 bases, J lost 7 bases, and 10 bases lay in between. CDR3 length: 11 amino acids. DNA for the CDR3: TGTGCCAGCAAGGAGGAAGGGACCCAGTACTTC. This sequence encodes CASKEEGTQYF.

This clonotype was counted many times. The CDR3 loop reads CSARGVSPLEQYF. The CDR3 DNA follows: TGCAGTGCTAGGGGGGTGAGTCCCCTCGAGCAGTACTTC. V is TRBV20-1 and J is TRBJ2-7, with D perhaps given as TRBD1 or TRBD2 (5 bases each). Per the germline V gene, CDR1 is DFQATT and CDR2 is SNEGSKA (reference sequence). With 3 bases removed from V and 6 bases from J, the gap between germline ends came to 15 bases. The CDR3 contains 13 residues.

This clonotype showed up many times. The rearrangement uses TRBV4-2 and TRBJ2-1, with 7 bases aligning to TRBD2. From germline, CDR1 is LGHNA and CDR2 YNFKEQ. This CDR3 region has 17 residues. V lost 0 bases and J lost 5; bases outside the gene matches: 10. The CDR3 nucleotides read TGTGCCAGCAGCCAAGATTCGGTTGGGAGGGGTAACAATGAGCAGTTCTTC. This encodes CASSQDSVGRGNNEQFF.

This clonotype occurred many times. This CDR3 reads CASSPGARHEQFF. The CDR3 bases are TGTGCCAGCAGCCCTGGGGCGCGGCATGAGCAGTTCTTC. This chain joins TRBV5-4 and TRBJ2-1; D is perhaps TRBD1 (5 bases). CDR3 length: 13 amino acids. The germline V gene has CDR1 SGHNT and CDR2 YYREEE (reference sequence). Deletions cut 4 bases from V and 8 bases from J, with 13 bases between.

This clonotype was found many times. The CDR3 DNA follows: TGCGCCAGCAGCTTGGCCGCAGGGGGCTCCTACAATGAGCAGTTCTTC. The encoded protein is CASSLAAGGSYNEQFF. V gene TRBV5-1 combines with J gene TRBJ2-1, with 7 bases matching TRBD1. The germline V gene has CDR1 SGHRS and CDR2 YFSETQ. J lost 0 bases, V lost 0 bases, and 3 bases had no gene match. The CDR3 covers 16 residues.

About this clonotype itself: Compared with germline, one end of the junction differs, possibly owing to a read error. The V call is TRBV11-3, the J call TRBJ1-6; 8 bases are shared with TRBD1. Germline-derived CDR1 and CDR2 are SGHNT and YENEEA. The CDR3 contains 16 residues. CDR3 nucleotide sequence: TGTGTCAGCAGCTTAGGCCCGGACAGGGATAATTCACCCCCCCACTTT. It specifies CVSSLGPDRDNSPPHF.

This clonotype has more than one count but fewer than ten. This chain joins TRBV28 and TRBJ1-1, with TRBD1 matching 9 bases. The CDR3 totals 16 residues. Trimming removed 5 bases from V and 5 bases from J; junction bases left unmatched: 12. Per germline, CDR1 MDHEN and CDR2 SYDVKM. The CDR3 reads CASSPGQGRGGTEAFF. The DNA for the CDR3 is TGTGCCAGCAGTCCGGGACAGGGTAGAGGGGGAACTGAAGCTTTCTTT.

Many counts were recorded for this clonotype. The CDR3: CASSLDLLAGYTDTQYF. CDR3 sequence (DNA): TGTGCCAGCAGCTTAGACTTACTAGCGGGATACACAGATACGCAGTATTTT. V gene TRBV11-2 combines with J gene TRBJ2-3; 10 positions match TRBD2. The germline gives CDR1 SGHAT, CDR2 FQNNGV. The CDR3 sequence is 17 residues long. V was clipped by 0 bases and J by 2 bases; unmatched bases: 5.

This clonotype has a handful of counts. The rearrangement uses TRBV7-9 and TRBJ1-1; 7 bases agree with TRBD1. In germline, CDR1 is SEHNR, CDR2 FQNEAQ (reference sequence). Germline trimming cut 7 bases from V and 1 base from J; bases unmatched to any gene: 6. The CDR3 loop spans 14 amino acids. The CDR3 here is CASNRGEGNTEAFF. CDR3 DNA sequence: TGTGCCAGCAACAGGGGTGAGGGGAACACTGAAGCTTTCTTT.

In this sample, this clonotype turned up many times. The rearrangement joins TRBV5-1 to TRBJ1-2; tentatively, D is TRBD1 (5 bases). The CDR3 contains 13 residues. V dropped 4 bases and J dropped 8 bases, with 15 bases sitting between them. Per germline, CDR1 SGHRS and CDR2 YFSETQ. DNA for the CDR3: TGCGCCAGCAGCCGAGACCAGACAGACGGCTACACCTTC. Amino acid sequence: CASSRDQTDGYTF.

Comment on this clonotype: A single base separates this from a much larger clone, so it may be a read error. The genes are TRBV24-1 and TRBJ2-2, with a tentative D call TRBD2 (6 bases). CDR1 and CDR2 from the germline V gene are KGHDR and SFDVKD. CDR3 length equals 15 residues. In nucleotides, the CDR3 is TGTGCCACCAGTGGCGGAGGGGAGAACGCCGGGGAGCTGTTTTTT. Its translation is CATSGGGENAGELFF.

This clonotype showed up many times. The chain employs TRBV7-2 and TRBJ2-3; 14 bases are a match to TRBD2. Trimming took 3 bases from V and 4 from J; bases not matched to a gene: 0. The CDR3 consists of 15 residues. The V gene's germline CDR1 is SGHTA and CDR2 FQGNSA. In nucleotides, the CDR3 is TGTGCCAGCAGCTTGACTAGCGGGAGGGCAGATACGCAGTATTTT. Its protein product is CASSLTSGRADTQYF.

This clonotype has at least ten counts. This chain joins TRBV18 and TRBJ2-5; tentative D call: TRBD1 (6 bases). With 0 bases removed from V and 0 bases from J, the gap between germline ends came to 11 bases. The CDR3 totals 16 residues. Per germline, CDR1 KGHSH and CDR2 LQKENI. The CDR3 nucleotides are TGTGCCAGCTCACCACCAACAGGGAAGTACCAAGAGACCCAGTACTTC. Protein product: CASSPPTGKYQETQYF.

In its sample, this clonotype was seen a few times. CDR3 protein: CASSLDHGTGSTGELFF. Here the CDR3 DNA reads TGTGCCAGCAGCTTAGACCACGGGACAGGGAGTACCGGGGAGCTGTTTTTT. The V gene is TRBV11-3, the J gene TRBJ2-2; 9 nucleotides align to TRBD1. The CDR3 extends over 17 amino acids. Per the germline V gene, CDR1 is SGHNT and CDR2 is YENEEA. V shed 0 bases and J 5 bases; nucleotides not matched to a gene: 7.

The chain couples TRBV18 to TRBJ2-3; 14 bases are shared with TRBD2. V lost 3 bases to trimming and J lost 6 bases; unmatched junction nucleotides: 5. CDR3 length equals 16 residues. Germline V gene lookup returns CDR1 KGHSH and CDR2 LQKENI. This chain's CDR3 is CASSPGLAGAADTQYF. CDR3 nucleotides: TGTGCCAGCTCACCGGGACTAGCGGGAGCGGCGGATACGCAGTATTTT.

This clonotype was recorded at least ten times. The chain links TRBV24-1 to TRBJ2-3; D is perhaps TRBD1 or TRBD2 (5 bases each). The CDR3 has 14 residues. V lost 4 bases and J lost 0, with 7 bases in between. Germline V gene sequence: CDR1 KGHDR, CDR2 SFDVKD. The CDR3 is CATSDRDSTDTQYF. The CDR3 nucleotides read TGTGCCACCAGTGACAGGGACAGCACAGATACGCAGTATTTT.

This clonotype showed up many times. V usage is TRBV5-1 and J usage is TRBJ1-5; no clear D gene. Germline V lookup: CDR1 SGHRS, CDR2 YFSETQ. V dropped 2 bases and J dropped 4 bases, with 10 bases sitting between them. This CDR3 is built from 14 residues. The CDR3 loop is CASSFTKKNQPQHF. The CDR3 coding sequence is TGCGCCAGCAGCTTCACAAAGAAAAATCAGCCCCAGCATTTT.

The chain joins TRBV10-3 to TRBJ2-1, with D perhaps matching TRBD2 (5 bases). Trimming removed 0 bases from V and 4 bases from J, with 10 bases in between. Germline CDR1 is ENHRY and CDR2 is SYGVKD. This CDR3 region has 15 residues. The CDR3 reads CAISESRSGYNEQFF. In DNA, the CDR3 is TGTGCCATCAGTGAGTCGAGGAGCGGATACAATGAGCAGTTCTTC.